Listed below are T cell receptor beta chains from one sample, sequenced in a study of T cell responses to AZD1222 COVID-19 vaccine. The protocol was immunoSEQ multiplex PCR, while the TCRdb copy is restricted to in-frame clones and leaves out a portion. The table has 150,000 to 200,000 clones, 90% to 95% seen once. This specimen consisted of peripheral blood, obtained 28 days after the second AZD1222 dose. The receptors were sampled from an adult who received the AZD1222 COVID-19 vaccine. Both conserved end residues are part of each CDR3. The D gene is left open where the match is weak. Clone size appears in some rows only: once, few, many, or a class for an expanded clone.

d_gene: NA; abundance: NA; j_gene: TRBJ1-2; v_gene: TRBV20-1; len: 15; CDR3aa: CSASVGGQFVGGYTF; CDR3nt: TGCAGTGCTAGTGTGGGGGGGCAATTCGTTGGTGGCTACACCTTC
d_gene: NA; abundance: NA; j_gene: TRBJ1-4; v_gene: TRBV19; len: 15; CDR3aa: CASSIDGATNEKLFF; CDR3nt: TGTGCCAGTAGTATAGACGGAGCAACTAATGAAAAACTGTTTTTT
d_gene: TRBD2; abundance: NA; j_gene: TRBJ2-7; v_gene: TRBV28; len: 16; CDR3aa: CASSFPGLAATYEQYF; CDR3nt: TGTGCCAGCAGTTTTCCGGGACTAGCGGCTACCTACGAGCAGTACTTC
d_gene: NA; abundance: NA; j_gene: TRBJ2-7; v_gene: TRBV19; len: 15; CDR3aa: CASSNRDLPYYEQYF; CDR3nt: TGTGCCAGTAGTAACCGGGACCTACCCTACTACGAGCAGTACTTC
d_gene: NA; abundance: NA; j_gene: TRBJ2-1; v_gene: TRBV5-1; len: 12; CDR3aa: CASSLQVNEQFF; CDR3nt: TGCGCCAGCAGCTTACAGGTGAATGAGCAGTTCTTC
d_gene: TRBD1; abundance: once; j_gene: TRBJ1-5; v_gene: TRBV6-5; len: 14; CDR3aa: CASSRDRGAQPQHF; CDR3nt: TGTGCCAGCAGTCGGGACAGGGGGGCTCAGCCCCAGCATTTT
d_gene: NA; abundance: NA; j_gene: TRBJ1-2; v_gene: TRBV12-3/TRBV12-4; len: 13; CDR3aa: CASSFRRGDGYTF; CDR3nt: TGTGCCAGCAGTTTTAGGCGGGGGGATGGCTACACCTTC
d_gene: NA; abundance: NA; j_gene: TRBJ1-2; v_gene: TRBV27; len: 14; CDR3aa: CASSAARQAGGYTF; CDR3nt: TGTGCCAGCAGCGCCGCCCGGCAGGCCGGGGGCTACACCTTC
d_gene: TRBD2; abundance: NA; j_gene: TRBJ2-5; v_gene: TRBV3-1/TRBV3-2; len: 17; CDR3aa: CASSQDRLAGVAETQYF; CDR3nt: TGTGCCAGCAGCCAAGATAGACTAGCGGGAGTAGCGGAGACCCAGTACTTC
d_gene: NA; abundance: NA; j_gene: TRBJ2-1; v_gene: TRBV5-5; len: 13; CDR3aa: CASSPGPDNEQFF; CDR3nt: TGTGCCAGCAGCCCCGGACCCGACAATGAGCAGTTCTTC
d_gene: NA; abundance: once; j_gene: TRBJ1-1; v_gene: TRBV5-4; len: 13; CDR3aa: CASSSGGRVEAFF; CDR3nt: TGTGCCAGCAGCTCGGGGGGAAGGGTTGAAGCTTTCTTT
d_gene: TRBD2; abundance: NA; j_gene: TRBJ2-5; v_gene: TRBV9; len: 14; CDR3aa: CASSPREGGKTQYF; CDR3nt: TGTGCCAGCAGCCCCCGGGAGGGGGGAAAGACCCAGTACTTC
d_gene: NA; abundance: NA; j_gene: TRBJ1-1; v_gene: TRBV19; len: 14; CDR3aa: CASGTPVVGTEAFF; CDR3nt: TGTGCCAGTGGGACTCCTGTGGTTGGCACTGAAGCTTTCTTT
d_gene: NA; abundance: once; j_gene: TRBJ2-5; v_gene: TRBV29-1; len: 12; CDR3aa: CSAGDGQETQYF; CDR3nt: TGCAGCGCTGGGGATGGCCAAGAGACCCAGTACTTC
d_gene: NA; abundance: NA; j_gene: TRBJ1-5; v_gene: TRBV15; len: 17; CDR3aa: CATSRERTVYSNQPQHF; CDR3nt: TGTGCCACCAGCAGGGAAAGGACAGTATATAGCAATCAGCCCCAGCATTTT
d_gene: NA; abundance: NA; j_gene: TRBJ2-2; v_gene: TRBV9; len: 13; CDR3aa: CASRAGSTGELFF; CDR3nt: TGTGCCAGCAGGGCGGGTTCCACCGGGGAGCTGTTTTTT
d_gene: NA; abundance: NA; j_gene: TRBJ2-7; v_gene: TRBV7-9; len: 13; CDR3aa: CASSLDGSYEQYF; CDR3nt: TGTGCCAGCAGCTTAGACGGGAGTTACGAGCAGTACTTC